The 23 T cell receptor beta chains listed next were all sequenced from one sample in a study of cytomegalovirus exposure and HLA in healthy donors. 60 Vbeta and 13 Jbeta primers were used in PCR. Assay used: immunoSEQ multiplex PCR; TCRdb lists only in-frame clones, some missing. This repertoire includes 100,000 to 150,000 clones. Sequencing input: PBMCs. Every receptor here comes from a man between 40 and 49 years old in good health and CMV-seronegative.

The gene calls are TRBV30 and TRBJ2-1; maybe TRBD2 (5 bases). Germline CDR1 and CDR2: GTSNPN and SVGIG (reference sequence). The CDR3 contains 17 residues. The CDR3 protein is CAGGSPRIGNSYNEQFF. Here the CDR3 DNA reads TGTGCTGGAGGCTCCCCCCGGATCGGAAACTCCTACAATGAGCAGTTCTTC. Filled out from reference TRBV30 and TRBJ2-1, the complete variable domain reads SQTIHQWPATLVQPVGSPLSLECTVEGTSNPNLYWYRQAAGRGLQLLFYSVGIGQISSEVPQNLSASRPQDRQFILSSKKLLLSDSGFYLCAGGSPRIGNSYNEQFFGPGTRLTVL.

The chain joins TRBV2 to TRBJ2-5, with 7 bases identical to TRBD2. Trimming cost V 1 base and J 5 bases; bases outside gene matches: 10. Germline V gene data show CDR1 as SNHLY and CDR2 as FYNNEI. This CDR3 is 16 amino acids long. The CDR3 spells CASSEVIAGVGETQYF. CDR3 sequence (DNA): TGTGCCAGCAGTGAAGTAATAGCGGGTGTAGGGGAGACCCAGTACTTC.

This chain joins TRBV4-3 and TRBJ2-7, with no clear D. Trimming pared 1 base from V and 2 bases from J, leaving 12 bases between. CDR3 size: 15 residues. Germline V gene lookup returns CDR1 LGHNA and CDR2 YSLEER. This CDR3 reads CASSQAPDSAYEQYF. CDR3 nucleotide sequence: TGCGCCAGCAGCCAAGCTCCAGATTCAGCCTACGAGCAGTACTTC.

The gene calls are TRBV18 and TRBJ2-5; no firm D call. The germline V gene encodes CDR1 KGHSH and CDR2 LQKENI. The CDR3 extends over 13 amino acids. V lost 5 bases to trimming and J lost 0 bases, with 7 bases between them. CDR3 DNA: TGTGCCAGCTCATCCCAGTACCAAGAGACCCAGTACTTC. It is translated as CASSSQYQETQYF.

This chain joins TRBV7-3 and TRBJ2-5; maybe TRBD1 (6 bases). Germline CDR1 is SGHTA and CDR2 is FQGTGA. The CDR3 length is 14 residues. V was clipped by 5 bases and J by 5 bases, with 15 bases between them. CDR3 region: CASSPQGVGETQYF. The CDR3 DNA reads TGTGCCAGCAGCCCACAGGGAGTCGGGGAGACCCAGTACTTC.

The J gene is TRBJ2-4, the V gene TRBV11-3; TRBD2 is a possible D gene (6 bases). The germline V and J ends were trimmed by 5 bases and 8 bases, with 22 bases remaining between them. This CDR3 spans 16 amino acids. CDR1 SGHNT and CDR2 YENEEA come from the germline V gene. For the CDR3, the DNA is TGTGCCAGCAGCCCGGTAGGAGGGCAACAAGGGGACATTCAGTACTTC. It translates to CASSPVGGQQGDIQYF.

The rearrangement links TRBV29-1 to TRBJ2-3; 7 nucleotides match TRBD1. The CDR3 extends over 13 amino acids. V trimming: 3 bases; J trimming: 5 bases; junction bases outside the gene matches: 5. Germline V gene lookup returns CDR1 SQVTM and CDR2 ANQGSEA. The CDR3 region has the DNA TGCAGCGTTGATAAAGGGGGCATAGATACGCAGTATTTT. Translation gives CSVDKGGIDTQYF.

The chain employs TRBV5-1 and TRBJ2-3, with TRBD2 identical over 11 bases. With V trimmed by 2 bases and J by 3 bases, 5 bases remained unmatched. CDR1 SGHRS and CDR2 YFSETQ come from the germline V gene. This CDR3 has 16 residues. CDR3 sequence reads: CASSLGTSGGTDTQYF. The CDR3 DNA reads TGCGCCAGCAGCTTAGGGACTAGCGGTGGTACAGATACGCAGTATTTT.

The DNA for the CDR3 is TGTGCCACACGGAGACAGTTGAACACTGAAGCTTTCTTT. It specifies CATRRQLNTEAFF. V gene TRBV6-1 combines with J gene TRBJ1-1, with D perhaps TRBD1 (5 bases). The length of the CDR3 is 13 residues. The germline V gene encodes CDR1 MNHNS and CDR2 SASEGT. V was cut by 10 bases and J by 0 bases, with 12 bases left in between.

The chain couples TRBV4-1 to TRBJ2-7; 11 bases align to TRBD2. Losses at the gene ends were 4 bases for V and 3 bases for J; bases not matched to a gene: 8. This CDR3 is 16 amino acids long. CDR1 is MGHRA, CDR2 YSYEKL, per germline. In nucleotides, the CDR3 is TGCGCCAGCAGCCGTATACTAGCGGGAGATTTCTACGAGCAGTACTTC. This encodes CASSRILAGDFYEQYF.

The CDR3 sequence: CASSLMTYNEQFF. CDR3 coding DNA: TGTGCCAGCAGCTTAATGACATACAATGAGCAGTTCTTC. This sequence joins TRBV7-3 and TRBJ2-1; D remains unclear. Deletions cut 1 base from V and 4 bases from J, with 5 bases between. The germline gives CDR1 SGHTA, CDR2 FQGTGA. This CDR3 comprises 13 residues.

The chain has TRBV29-1 and TRBJ2-3; the D gene is possibly TRBD1 (5 bases). Germline V gene data show CDR1 as SQVTM and CDR2 as ANQGSEA. CDR3 size: 9 residues. Trimming removed 4 bases at V and 10 bases at J, with 6 bases between. CDR3 region: CSVGRAQYF. In nucleotides, the CDR3 is TGCAGCGTTGGCAGGGCGCAGTATTTT.

The chain links TRBV9 to TRBJ2-2; TRBD2 is a possible D gene (6 bases). The CDR3 is made up of 16 amino acids. V was clipped by 0 bases and J by 0 bases, with 9 bases between them. CDR1 and CDR2 from the germline V gene are SGDLS and YYNGEE. CDR3 sequence reads: CASSVGGTANTGELFF. DNA of the CDR3: TGTGCCAGCAGCGTAGGAGGGACTGCGAACACCGGGGAGCTGTTTTTT.

V and J are TRBV6-6 and TRBJ2-1; 8 bases align to TRBD2. Trimming removed 6 bases from V and 5 bases from J; junction bases left unmatched: 6. Per germline, CDR1 MNHNY and CDR2 SVGAGI (reference sequence). The CDR3 loop spans 14 amino acids. Here the CDR3 DNA reads TGTGCCAGCAGAACCGGGACTAGGAACAATGAGCAGTTCTTC. Translating gives CASRTGTRNNEQFF.

As to this clone: Different DNA sequences within this sample yield the same CDR3. The gene calls are TRBV5-1 and TRBJ2-7; D is possibly TRBD2 (5 bases). CDR3 length: 14 residues. Germline CDR1 and CDR2: SGHRS and YFSETQ. V lost 3 bases to trimming and J lost 3 bases, with 13 bases between them. This CDR3 is CASSSSAGSYEQYF. The CDR3 nucleotides read TGCGCCAGCAGCTCATCCGCGGGCAGCTACGAGCAGTACTTC. Looking up the rest from reference TRBV5-1 and TRBJ2-7 gives the full variable domain: KAGVTQTPRYLIKTRGQQVTLSCSPISGHRSVSWYQQTPGQGLQFLFEYFSETQRNKGNFPGRFSGRQFSNSRSEMNVSTLELGDSALYLCASSSSAGSYEQYFGPGTRLTVT.

The V and J genes are TRBV5-1 and TRBJ1-2; tentative D call: TRBD1 (6 bases). This CDR3 is 14 amino acids long. V dropped 2 bases and J dropped 6 bases, with 14 bases sitting between them. CDR1 is SGHRS and CDR2 is YFSETQ in the germline V gene. The DNA for the CDR3 is TGCGCCAGCAGCTTAGAGGGACATATAGATGGCTACACCTTC. It codes for CASSLEGHIDGYTF.

CDR3 sequence (DNA): TGTGCCAGTCAAGAGAGCTCCTACAATGAGCAGTTCTTC. Amino acids: CASQESSYNEQFF. The genes are TRBV9 and TRBJ2-1, with D unresolved. The CDR3 is 13 amino acids. Germline V gene sequence: CDR1 SGDLS, CDR2 YYNGEE. Trimming removed 8 bases at V and 0 bases at J, with 9 bases between.

This sequence joins TRBV10-3 and TRBJ2-5, with D possibly matching TRBD2 (7 bases). The V gene's germline CDR1 is ENHRY and CDR2 SYGVKD. There are 14 residues in the CDR3. Trimming removed 6 bases at V and 7 bases at J, with 18 bases between. CDR3 coding DNA: TGTGCCATCAGACCCGCGGGAGAAGGGGGGACCCAGTACTTC. Amino acid sequence: CAIRPAGEGGTQYF.

The rearrangement joins TRBV19 to TRBJ2-6; a possible D gene is TRBD1 (5 bases). This CDR3 is 18 amino acids long. Germline values: CDR1 LNHDA, CDR2 SQIVND (reference sequence). V was trimmed by 4 bases and J by 4 bases, leaving 20 bases between them. CDR3 bases: TGTGCCAGTAGTACCCCTTTAGGGATCAGGGCCGGGGCCAACGTCCTGACTTTC. It translates to CASSTPLGIRAGANVLTF.

The rearrangement links TRBV5-1 to TRBJ1-2; D gene ambiguous. CDR1 and CDR2 (germline): SGHRS, YFSETQ. This CDR3 has 14 amino acids. Trimming shortened V by 3 bases and J by 8 bases, and 17 bases separated the two germline ends. CDR3 region: CASSSDGWSVGYTF. DNA of the CDR3: TGCGCCAGCAGCTCCGACGGGTGGAGTGTGGGCTACACCTTC.

DNA of the CDR3: TGTGCCAGTAGTAATACACACCGGGGGGAGCAGTACTTC. This sequence encodes CASSNTHRGEQYF. The chain employs TRBV19 and TRBJ2-7; perhaps TRBD2 as D (6 bases). The germline CDR1 and CDR2 sequences are LNHDA and SQIVND (reference sequence). V lost 4 bases to trimming and J lost 7 bases, with 14 bases between them. The CDR3 extends over 13 amino acids.

This sequence joins TRBV11-1 and TRBJ2-7, with D possibly matching TRBD1 (6 bases). Per the germline V gene, CDR1 is SGHAT and CDR2 is FQDESV (reference sequence). V was cut by 2 bases and J by 6 bases, with 11 bases left in between. The CDR3 has 13 residues. The CDR3, as DNA: TGTGCCAGCAGCTTACGCAGGGGTTCCGAGCAGTACTTC. Protein product: CASSLRRGSEQYF.

This chain connects TRBV5-4 to TRBJ2-7; the D gene is possibly TRBD1 (6 bases). Germline CDR1 reads SGHNT; CDR2 reads YYREEE (reference sequence). Trimming removed 4 bases at V and 0 bases at J, with 14 bases between. This CDR3 spans 15 amino acids. In nucleotides, the CDR3 is TGTGCCAGCAGCCACAGGGAATACTCCTCCTACGAGCAGTACTTC. Translating it yields CASSHREYSSYEQYF.